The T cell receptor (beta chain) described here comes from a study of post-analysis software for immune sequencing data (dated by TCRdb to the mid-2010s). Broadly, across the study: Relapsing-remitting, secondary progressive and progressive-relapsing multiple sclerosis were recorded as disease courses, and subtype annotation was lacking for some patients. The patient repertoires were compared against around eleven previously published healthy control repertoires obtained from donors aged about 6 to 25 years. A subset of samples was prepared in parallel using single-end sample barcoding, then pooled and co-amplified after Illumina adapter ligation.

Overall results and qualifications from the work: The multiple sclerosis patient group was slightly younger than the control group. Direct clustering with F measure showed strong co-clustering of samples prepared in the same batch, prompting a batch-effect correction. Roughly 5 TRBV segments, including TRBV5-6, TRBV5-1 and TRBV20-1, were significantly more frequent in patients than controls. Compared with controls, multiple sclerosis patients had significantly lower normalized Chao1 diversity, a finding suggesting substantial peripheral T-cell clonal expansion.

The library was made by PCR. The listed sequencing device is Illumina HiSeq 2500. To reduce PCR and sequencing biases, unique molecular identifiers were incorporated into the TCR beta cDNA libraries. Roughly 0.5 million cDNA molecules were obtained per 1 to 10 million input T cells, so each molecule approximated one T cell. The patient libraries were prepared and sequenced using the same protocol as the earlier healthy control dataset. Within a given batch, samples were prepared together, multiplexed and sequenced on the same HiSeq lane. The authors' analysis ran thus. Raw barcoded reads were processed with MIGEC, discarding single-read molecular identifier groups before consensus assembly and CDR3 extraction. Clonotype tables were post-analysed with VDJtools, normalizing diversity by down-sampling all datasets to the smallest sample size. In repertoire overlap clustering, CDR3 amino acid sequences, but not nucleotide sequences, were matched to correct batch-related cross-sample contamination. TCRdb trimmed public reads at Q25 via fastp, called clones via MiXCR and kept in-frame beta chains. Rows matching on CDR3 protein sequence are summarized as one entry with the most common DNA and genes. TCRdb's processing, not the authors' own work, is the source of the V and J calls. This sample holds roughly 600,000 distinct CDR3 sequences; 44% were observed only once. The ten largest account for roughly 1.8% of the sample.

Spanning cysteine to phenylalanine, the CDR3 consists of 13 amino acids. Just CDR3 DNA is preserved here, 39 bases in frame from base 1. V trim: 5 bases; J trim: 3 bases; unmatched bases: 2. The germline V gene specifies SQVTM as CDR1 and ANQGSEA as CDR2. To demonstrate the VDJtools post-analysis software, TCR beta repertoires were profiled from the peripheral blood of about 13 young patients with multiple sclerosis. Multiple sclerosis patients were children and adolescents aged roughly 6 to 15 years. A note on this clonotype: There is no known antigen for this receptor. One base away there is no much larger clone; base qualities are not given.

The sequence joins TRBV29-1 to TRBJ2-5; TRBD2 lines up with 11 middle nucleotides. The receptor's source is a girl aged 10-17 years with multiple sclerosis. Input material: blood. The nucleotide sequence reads TGCAGCGTTCCGACTAGCGGGGAAGAGACCCAGTACTTC. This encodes CSVPTSGEETQYF.